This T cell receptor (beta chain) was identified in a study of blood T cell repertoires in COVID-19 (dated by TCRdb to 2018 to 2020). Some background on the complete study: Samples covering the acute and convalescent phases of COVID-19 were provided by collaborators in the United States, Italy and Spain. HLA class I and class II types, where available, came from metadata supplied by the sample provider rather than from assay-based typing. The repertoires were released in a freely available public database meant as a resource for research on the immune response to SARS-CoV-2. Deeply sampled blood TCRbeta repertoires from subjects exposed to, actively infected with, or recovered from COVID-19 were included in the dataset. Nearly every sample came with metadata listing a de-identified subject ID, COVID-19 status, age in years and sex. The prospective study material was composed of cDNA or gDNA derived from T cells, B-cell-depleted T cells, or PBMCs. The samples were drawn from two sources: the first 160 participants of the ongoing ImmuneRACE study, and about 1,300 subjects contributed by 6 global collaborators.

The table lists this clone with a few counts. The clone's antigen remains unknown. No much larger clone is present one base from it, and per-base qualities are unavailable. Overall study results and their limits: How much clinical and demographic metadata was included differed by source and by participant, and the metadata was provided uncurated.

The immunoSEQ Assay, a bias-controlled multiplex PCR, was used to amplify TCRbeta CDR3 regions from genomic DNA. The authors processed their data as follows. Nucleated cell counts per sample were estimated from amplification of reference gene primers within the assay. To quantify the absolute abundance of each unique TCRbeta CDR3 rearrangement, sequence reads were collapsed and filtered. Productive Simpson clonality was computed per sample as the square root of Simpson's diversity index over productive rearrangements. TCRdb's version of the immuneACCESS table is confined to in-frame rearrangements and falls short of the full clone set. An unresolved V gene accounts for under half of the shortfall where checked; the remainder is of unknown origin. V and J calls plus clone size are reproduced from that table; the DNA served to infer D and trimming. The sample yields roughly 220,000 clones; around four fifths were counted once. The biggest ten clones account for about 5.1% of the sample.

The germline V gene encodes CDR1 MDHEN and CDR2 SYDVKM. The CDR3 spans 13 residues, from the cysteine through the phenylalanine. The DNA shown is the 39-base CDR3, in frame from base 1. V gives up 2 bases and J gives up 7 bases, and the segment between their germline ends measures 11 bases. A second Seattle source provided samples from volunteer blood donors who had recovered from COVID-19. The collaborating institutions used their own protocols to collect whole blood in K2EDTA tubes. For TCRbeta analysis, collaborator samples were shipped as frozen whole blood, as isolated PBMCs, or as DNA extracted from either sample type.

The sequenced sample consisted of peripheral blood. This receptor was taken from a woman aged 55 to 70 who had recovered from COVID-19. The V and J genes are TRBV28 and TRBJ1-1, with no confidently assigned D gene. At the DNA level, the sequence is TGTGCCAGCAGTTTACCCCTAAGCGGTGAAGCTTTCTTT. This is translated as CASSLPLSGEAFF.